The 14 T cell receptor beta chains below were found in one sample sequenced in a study of cytomegalovirus exposure and HLA in healthy donors. PCR employed 60 Vbeta and 13 Jbeta primers. TCRdb's copy holds only in-frame clones and misses some; the assay was immunoSEQ multiplex PCR. The sample holds 110,000 to 150,000 clones, 80% seen once. The sample was PBMCs. Every receptor here comes from a man aged 35-49 years in good health and CMV-seronegative.

The CDR3 nucleotides are TGTGCCAGCAGCTACGGACAGGCGAGCTCCTACGAGCAGTACTTC. Its protein is CASSYGQASSYEQYF. V usage is TRBV5-6 and J usage is TRBJ2-7; 7 nucleotides line up with TRBD1. V trimming: 3 bases; J trimming: 0 bases; junction bases outside the gene matches: 6. The CDR3 totals 15 residues. Per the germline V gene, CDR1 is SGHDT and CDR2 is YYEEEE. The whole variable domain, remainder taken from reference TRBV5-6 and TRBJ2-7, is DAGVTQSPTHLIKTRGQQVTLRCSPKSGHDTVSWYQQALGQGPQFIFQYYEEEERQRGNFPDRFSGHQFPNYSSELNVNALLLGDSALYLCASSYGQASSYEQYFGPGTRLTVT.

The chain uses TRBV5-1 and TRBJ1-1; D gene unclear. CDR3 length: 15 amino acids. The ends were cut back, 4 bases at V and 1 base at J, with 14 bases in the middle. Germline V gives CDR1 SGHRS, CDR2 YFSETQ. CDR3 protein: CASSPLPQTNTEAFF. CDR3 coding DNA: TGCGCCAGCAGCCCTCTTCCACAGACGAACACTGAAGCTTTCTTT.

CDR3 nucleotide sequence: TGCGCCAGCAGCACCGGGACACCCGAAGAGCTGTTTTTT. Residues: CASSTGTPEELFF. The V and J genes are TRBV5-1 and TRBJ2-2; possible D gene TRBD1, 6 bases. Between the trimmed V and J ends, which lost 4 bases and 11 bases, there was a span of 15 bases. From germline, CDR1 is SGHRS and CDR2 YFSETQ. The CDR3 sequence is 13 residues long.

This clone has only one observation. This chain joins TRBV2 and TRBJ2-7, with D perhaps matching TRBD1 (6 bases). Trimming left V 7 bases short and J 0 bases short, with 19 bases between. CDR1 is SNHLY, CDR2 FYNNEI, per germline. CDR3 length equals 16 residues. CDR3 nucleotides: TGTGCCAGCACCGGGACACCCGGGTATGGCTCCTACGAGCAGTACTTC. Translation: CASTGTPGYGSYEQYF.

The gene calls are TRBV4-3 and TRBJ1-2; the D is unclear. In germline, CDR1 is LGHNA, CDR2 YSLEER. V lost 1 base, J lost 0 bases, and 12 bases lay in between. This CDR3 region has 16 residues. DNA of the CDR3: TGCGCCAGCAGCCAAGCGTCCGACCTAGCTAACTATGGCTACACCTTC. It yields the protein CASSQASDLANYGYTF.

The chain couples TRBV9 to TRBJ2-5; perhaps TRBD1 as D (6 bases). CDR1 is SGDLS and CDR2 is YYNGEE in the germline V gene. CDR3 length: 16 amino acids. V shed 0 bases and J shed 2 bases, with 14 bases lying between them. The CDR3, as DNA: TGTGCCAGCAGCGTAGGTTCGAGGGGGTTGCAAGAGACCCAGTACTTC. Encoded protein: CASSVGSRGLQETQYF.

The chain is built from TRBV6-5 and TRBJ2-1; 10 bases agree with TRBD2. The CDR3 loop spans 16 amino acids. The V and J ends lost 2 bases and 3 bases, in that order; junction bases with no gene match: 4. The V gene's germline CDR1 is MNHEY and CDR2 SVGAGI. The CDR3 coding sequence is TGTGCCAGCAGTTACCAACTAGCGGGGCTCTACAATGAGCAGTTCTTC. Encoded protein: CASSYQLAGLYNEQFF.

The V call is TRBV5-4, the J call TRBJ2-5, with D possibly TRBD1 on 6 matching bases. Trimming removed 1 base at V and 3 bases at J, with 10 bases between. The germline gives CDR1 SGHNT, CDR2 YYREEE (reference sequence). The CDR3 runs 14 residues. CDR3 sequence: CASSLHQGKETQYF. For the CDR3, the DNA is TGTGCCAGCAGCTTGCATCAGGGGAAAGAGACCCAGTACTTC.

The rearrangement links TRBV25-1 to TRBJ2-3; a weak D match, TRBD1 (6 bases). Germline assignment: CDR1 MGHDK and CDR2 SYGVNS. The ends were cut back, 2 bases at V and 3 bases at J, with 15 bases in the middle. The CDR3 loop spans 16 amino acids. The CDR3 sequence: CASSELGAGNTDTQYF. As DNA, the CDR3 is TGTGCCAGCAGTGAACTGGGGGCCGGGAATACAGATACGCAGTATTTT.

In its sample, this clone was seen a few times. This sequence joins TRBV5-6 and TRBJ2-1, with 10 bases lining up with TRBD1. The CDR3 has 15 residues. In germline, CDR1 is SGHDT, CDR2 YYEEEE. The junction had 5 bases not matched to a gene; V was cut back by 1 base and J by 7 bases. CDR3 sequence (DNA): TGTGCCAGCAGCTTGCTTGGGACAGGGGAAAATGAGCAGTTCTTC. Protein sequence: CASSLLGTGENEQFF.

The gene calls are TRBV5-1 and TRBJ1-5; D might be TRBD1 (6 bases). The ends were cut back, 3 bases at V and 3 bases at J, with 13 bases in the middle. From germline, CDR1 is SGHRS and CDR2 YFSETQ. The CDR3 totals 15 residues. The DNA of the CDR3 is TGCGCCAGCAGCTGGGAGGGGGGTCACAATCAGCCCCAGCATTTT. Protein product: CASSWEGGHNQPQHF.

The V call is TRBV19, the J call TRBJ2-1; TRBD2 aligns across 7 bases. The CDR3 length is 14 residues. V trimming: 3 bases; J trimming: 2 bases; junction bases outside the gene matches: 1. Germline lookup yields CDR1 LNHDA and CDR2 SQIVND (reference sequence). CDR3 sequence reads: CASSMAGAYNEQFF. In DNA, the CDR3 is TGTGCCAGTAGTATGGCGGGGGCCTACAATGAGCAGTTCTTC.

This clone was seen a single time. This chain links TRBV5-1 with TRBJ1-2; 11 positions match TRBD1. CDR3 length equals 14 residues. With 4 bases clipped from V and 4 bases from J, the junction kept 3 bases outside the gene matches. The germline V gene has CDR1 SGHRS and CDR2 YFSETQ. CDR3: CASSRTGGAYGYTF. The CDR3 nucleotides are TGCGCCAGCAGCAGGACAGGGGGCGCCTATGGCTACACCTTC.

The chain uses TRBV9 and TRBJ2-7; the match to TRBD1 covers 7 bases. Germline V gene sequence: CDR1 SGDLS, CDR2 YYNGEE. This CDR3 contains 15 residues. The junction had 10 bases not matched to a gene; V was cut back by 0 bases and J by 7 bases. CDR3 coding DNA: TGTGCCAGCAGCGTAGAAACACAGGGGTGGGGGGAGCAGTACTTC. Its translation is CASSVETQGWGEQYF.